This T cell receptor (beta chain) appears in the sequencing data of a study of blood T cell repertoires in COVID-19. Method: immunoSEQ multiplex PCR; TCRdb's copy keeps in-frame clones and lacks some. The sample carries roughly 190,000 clones, roughly nine tenths recorded once. J gave up 2 bases and V 0 bases, and 6 bases lay outside the gene matches. Germline CDR1 and CDR2: MNHEY and SVGAGI. There are 16 residues in the CDR3. The chain joins TRBV6-5 to TRBJ2-5, with 7 bases that match TRBD2. The sample taken for sequencing was peripheral blood. The sequence derives from a man between 65 and 85 years old with acute or convalescent COVID-19. Written as DNA, the CDR3 is TGTGCCAGCAGTTACTCCATCGCGGGGGTTCAAGAGACCCAGTACTTC. It translates to CASSYSIAGVQETQYF.